The 29 T cell receptor beta chains in this list originate from one sample, sequenced in a study of low-dose radiotherapy and immunotherapy resistance in tumors. TRAV- and TRBV-specific primers primed first-strand cDNA, covering alpha and beta chains. With a V-primer adapter and a constant-region primer, TCRs were amplified for about 22 PCR cycles. TCRdb passed the reads through MiXCR, listing each CDR3 protein once. This table has under 70,000 distinct CDR3 sequences, approximately 26% appearing once. Indicated time point: before trial treatment. The specimen comprised PBMCs, sampled before treatment. These receptors were collected from a male donor with prostate cancer.

As concerns this clonotype: A read error is the likely source, as a far larger clone sits one nucleotide away. This rearrangement joins TRBV6-4 to TRBJ2-5; D is unresolved. In germline, CDR1 is MRHNA, CDR2 SNTAGT. The V end was cut by 0 bases, the J end by 11 bases, with 13 bases between. The CDR3 is 13 residues long. The CDR3 region has the DNA TGTGCCAGCAGTGACTCGCCCTCCGATGAGCAGTACTTC. This codes for CASSDSPSDEQYF.

This clonotype occurred many times. The chain joins TRBV6-2 or TRBV6-3 to TRBJ2-1, with D perhaps matching TRBD1 (5 bases). Germline loops: CDR1 MNHEY, CDR2 SVGEGT. The CDR3 loop spans 17 amino acids. With 0 bases removed from V and 6 bases from J, the gap between germline ends came to 18 bases. The CDR3 spells CASSYSRPRGRINEQFF. Written as DNA, the CDR3 is TGTGCCAGCAGTTACTCGCGGCCAAGGGGCCGGATCAATGAGCAGTTCTTC.

The table lists this clonotype with many counts. The chain carries TRBV5-1 and TRBJ2-5; D is possibly TRBD1 or TRBD2 (6 bases each). CDR3 length: 14 amino acids. Trimming left V 0 bases short and J 4 bases short, with 10 bases between. Germline V lookup: CDR1 SGHRS, CDR2 YFSETQ. CDR3 residues: CASSLDRGPETQYF. The CDR3 nucleotides read TGCGCCAGCAGCTTGGACCGGGGGCCAGAGACCCAGTACTTC.

This clonotype was counted ten times or more. V gene TRBV28 combines with J gene TRBJ2-7, with no clear D. V lost 2 bases and J 4 bases, leaving 12 bases between the germline ends. The CDR3 runs 14 residues. Germline V gene sequence: CDR1 MDHEN, CDR2 SYDVKM. This CDR3 is CASSLGVLGYEQYF. Written as DNA, the CDR3 is TGTGCCAGCAGTTTAGGTGTTCTCGGATACGAGCAGTACTTC.

Ten or more counts support this clonotype. The CDR3 spells CSVGQAYEQYF. Written as DNA, the CDR3 is TGCAGCGTTGGGCAGGCCTACGAGCAGTACTTC. V is TRBV29-1 and J is TRBJ2-7; D uncertain. Trimming stripped 4 bases from V and 2 bases from J, with 6 bases between. CDR1 SQVTM and CDR2 ANQGSEA come from the germline V gene. This CDR3 has 11 amino acids.

This clonotype occurred many times. The V gene is TRBV20-1, the J gene TRBJ2-7; TRBD2 agrees at 14 bases. Germline lookup yields CDR1 DFQATT and CDR2 SNEGSKA (reference sequence). The V and J ends lost 4 bases and 4 bases, in that order; junction bases with no gene match: 9. This CDR3 has 16 amino acids. This CDR3 reads CSATPGTSGSGYEQYF. The CDR3, as DNA: TGCAGTGCTACCCCCGGGACTAGCGGGAGTGGGTACGAGCAGTACTTC.

This rearrangement joins TRBV12-3 or TRBV12-4 to TRBJ2-6; 14 positions agree with TRBD2. V gave up 5 bases and J gave up 1 base; unmatched junction bases: 16. This CDR3 is 22 amino acids long. CDR3 loop: CASSNGLAGGQGRTSGANVLTF. The CDR3 region has the DNA TGTGCCAGCAGTAATGGACTAGCGGGGGGTCAGGGACGCACTTCTGGGGCCAACGTCCTGACTTTC.

This clonotype came up a few times. V is TRBV2 and J is TRBJ2-7, with D maybe TRBD1 (7 bases). V was shortened by 2 bases and J by 2 bases, with 13 bases between the two germline ends. Per the germline V gene, CDR1 is SNHLY and CDR2 is FYNNEI. The CDR3 is made up of 15 amino acids. CDR3 region: CASSESRGAAYEQYF. For the CDR3, the DNA is TGTGCCAGCAGTGAATCCAGGGGGGCCGCCTACGAGCAGTACTTC.

This clonotype appeared many times. The chain uses TRBV2 and TRBJ2-3; possible D gene TRBD1, 6 bases. V was cut by 7 bases and J by 6 bases, with 14 bases left in between. This CDR3 has 13 residues. CDR1 and CDR2 from the germline V gene are SNHLY and FYNNEI. The CDR3 reads CASTGAAADTQYF. In DNA, the CDR3 is TGTGCCAGCACAGGGGCAGCAGCCGATACGCAGTATTTT.

The chain joins TRBV2 to TRBJ1-2, with 8 bases lining up with TRBD1. The CDR3 has 13 residues. Trimming took 8 bases from V and 7 from J; bases not matched to a gene: 9. CDR1 is SNHLY, CDR2 FYNNEI, per germline. The CDR3 protein is CASRGQGGLGYTF. The CDR3 DNA sequence: TGTGCCAGCCGCGGACAGGGAGGTCTTGGCTACACCTTC.

In the case of this clonotype: This likely comes from a read error, as the CDR3 has no conserved phenylalanine or tryptophan at its end. V is TRBV7-6 and J is TRBJ2-7, with D perhaps being TRBD1 or TRBD2 (5 bases each). Germline V gene data show CDR1 as SGHVS and CDR2 as FNYEAQ. The CDR3 runs 16 residues. Trimming pared 5 bases from V and 3 bases from J, leaving 20 bases between. CDR3 bases: TGTGCCAGCAGCGCCCGGGACCTGGGTATAAGCTACGAGCAGTACTTG. This sequence encodes CASSARDLGISYEQYL.

This clonotype has ten or more counts. The chain links TRBV11-2 to TRBJ2-4; D unresolved. Germline V gene sequence: CDR1 SGHAT, CDR2 FQNNGV. The CDR3 covers 15 residues. Deletions cut 2 bases from V and 4 bases from J, with 12 bases between. This CDR3 reads CASSLMRTDKNIQYF. The CDR3 nucleotides are TGTGCCAGCAGCTTAATGCGGACGGATAAAAACATTCAGTACTTC. Full variable domain (rest looked up from reference TRBV11-2 and TRBJ2-4): EAGVAQSPRYKIIEKRQSVAFWCNPISGHATLYWYQQILGQGPKLLIQFQNNGVVDDSQLPKDRFSAERLKGVDSTLKIQPAKLEDSAVYLCASSLMRTDKNIQYFGAGTRLSVL.

The rearrangement uses TRBV9 and TRBJ1-4; D not resolved. The CDR3 runs 16 residues. Trimming left V 3 bases short and J 1 base short, with 13 bases between. Germline lookup yields CDR1 SGDLS and CDR2 YYNGEE. In DNA, the CDR3 is TGTGCCAGCAGCGCCGAGCTGTTGCGAACTAATGAAAAACTGTTTTTT. As protein: CASSAELLRTNEKLFF.

Of note for this clonotype: Being one base from a much bigger clone, this may be a read error. This CDR3 fails to terminate in the conserved phenylalanine or tryptophan, so it likely reflects a read error. The chain couples TRBV29-1 to TRBJ1-1, with 7 nucleotides matching TRBD1. Unmatched junction bases numbered 6, after V lost 4 bases and J lost 4 bases. The CDR3 covers 13 residues. CDR1 is SQVTM, CDR2 ANQGSEA, per germline. The CDR3 sequence: CSVGAGTVTEAFY. The CDR3 nucleotides are TGCAGCGTTGGGGCCGGGACAGTCACTGAAGCTTTCTAT.

Many counts were recorded for this clonotype. The V gene is TRBV19, the J gene TRBJ2-1; D possibly corresponds to TRBD1 (6 bases). CDR1 is LNHDA and CDR2 is SQIVND in the germline V gene (reference sequence). Trimming stripped 6 bases from V and 0 bases from J, with 12 bases between. CDR3 size: 15 residues. The CDR3 DNA reads as TGTGCCAGTAGGGCAGACAGGAGCTCCTACAATGAGCAGTTCTTC. Translated: CASRADRSSYNEQFF.

This clonotype was seen a handful of times. The chain uses TRBV4-2 and TRBJ2-5, with D maybe TRBD2 (5 bases). The CDR3 is made up of 15 amino acids. V was shortened by 0 bases and J by 5 bases, with 13 bases between the two germline ends. Per germline, CDR1 LGHNA and CDR2 YNFKEQ. CDR3 coding DNA: TGTGCCAGCAGCCAAGACAGCGGCCTCGGGGAGACCCAGTACTTC. It translates to CASSQDSGLGETQYF.

The chain is built from TRBV5-6 and TRBJ1-4; D is ambiguous. The CDR3 contains 13 residues. Germline V lookup: CDR1 SGHDT, CDR2 YYEEEE. V dropped 0 bases and J dropped 17 bases, with 17 bases sitting between them. CDR3 nucleotides: TGTGCCAGCAGCTTGGGGCCGGGTCAACTGTTTTTTTTT. It is translated as CASSLGPGQLFFF. Looking up the rest from reference TRBV5-6 and TRBJ1-4 gives the full variable domain: DAGVTQSPTHLIKTRGQQVTLRCSPKSGHDTVSWYQQALGQGPQFIFQYYEEEERQRGNFPDRFSGHQFPNYSSELNVNALLLGDSALYLCASSLGPGQLFFFGSGTQLSVL.

This clonotype was counted at least ten times. The J gene is TRBJ1-2, the V gene TRBV19; perhaps TRBD1 as D (5 bases). V lost 1 base, J lost 1 base, and 13 bases lay in between. The CDR3 loop spans 16 amino acids. Germline CDR1 LNHDA, CDR2 SQIVND (reference sequence). CDR3 sequence reads: CASSIGRAAVNYGYTF. The CDR3 DNA reads as TGTGCCAGTAGTATAGGCAGGGCGGCCGTTAACTATGGCTACACCTTC.

The rearrangement uses TRBV11-2 and TRBJ2-1; D may be TRBD2 (6 bases). CDR1 is SGHAT and CDR2 is FQNNGV in the germline V gene. V was cut by 1 base and J by 2 bases, with 12 bases left in between. The CDR3 sequence is 16 residues long. In nucleotides, the CDR3 is TGTGCCAGCAGCTTAGCCCCTAGCGTCGCCTACAATGAGCAGTTCTTC. Translating gives CASSLAPSVAYNEQFF.

This clonotype was counted ten times or more. This chain connects TRBV2 to TRBJ1-2; 7 bases agree with TRBD1. The CDR3 runs to 15 residues. J was trimmed by 5 bases and V by 6 bases; bases with no gene match: 12. Germline assignment: CDR1 SNHLY and CDR2 FYNNEI. CDR3 loop: CASSGNRGILYGYTF. In DNA, the CDR3 is TGTGCCAGCAGCGGGAACAGGGGAATATTGTATGGCTACACCTTC.

The chain is built from TRBV19 and TRBJ2-7; D perhaps matches TRBD2 (6 bases). Looked up from germline, CDR1 is LNHDA and CDR2 is SQIVND (reference sequence). The length of the CDR3 is 15 residues. V lost 3 bases to trimming and J lost 6 bases, with 18 bases between them. This CDR3 reads CASSIREAGRIEQYF. The CDR3 region has the DNA TGTGCCAGTAGTATCAGGGAGGCGGGGCGGATCGAGCAGTACTTC.

This clonotype was seen many times. The chain is built from TRBV25-1 and TRBJ2-7, with 7 bases aligning to TRBD2. Germline values: CDR1 MGHDK, CDR2 SYGVNS. The CDR3 sequence is 15 residues long. Trimming cost V 4 bases and J 2 bases; bases outside gene matches: 8. DNA for the CDR3: TGTGCCAGCAGTGCTCGAGGACTAGTTCCCTACGAGCAGTACTTC. It encodes CASSARGLVPYEQYF.

In its sample, this clonotype was seen many times. The chain uses TRBV25-1 and TRBJ1-5, with D perhaps matching TRBD1 (6 bases). The ends were cut back, 8 bases at V and 0 bases at J, with 11 bases in the middle. CDR3 length: 14 residues. Germline values: CDR1 MGHDK, CDR2 SYGVNS. The CDR3 is CASAGDTSNQPQHF. CDR3 DNA: TGTGCCAGCGCAGGGGACACTAGCAATCAGCCCCAGCATTTT.

This clonotype was counted a few times. A far larger clone is off by one base, so a read error is likely. The chain combines TRBV5-4 with TRBJ2-1; D possibly uses TRBD1 or TRBD2 (5 bases each). Germline CDR1 reads SGHNT; CDR2 reads YYREEE (reference sequence). V lost 0 bases and J lost 10, with 17 bases in between. The CDR3 has 15 residues. The CDR3 sequence is CASSLAGRLPHEQFF. CDR3 coding DNA: TGTGCCAGCAGCTTGGCGGGACGGCTCCCCCACGAGCAGTTCTTC.

This clonotype appeared many times. The chain combines TRBV28 with TRBJ2-1; D may be TRBD1 (5 bases). Trimming cost V 2 bases and J 5 bases, with 19 bases left between them. Germline assignment: CDR1 MDHEN and CDR2 SYDVKM. CDR3 length equals 17 residues. The CDR3 here is CASSLPPGRESHNEQFF. CDR3 in DNA: TGTGCCAGCAGTTTACCCCCTGGCAGGGAAAGTCACAATGAGCAGTTCTTC.

The gene calls are TRBV12-3 or TRBV12-4 and TRBJ2-7; D is unresolved. V was clipped by 3 bases and J by 5 bases, with 14 bases between them. The length of the CDR3 is 14 residues. CDR3 residues: CASSFAEAGHEQYF. Written as DNA, the CDR3 is TGTGCCAGCAGTTTCGCGGAAGCTGGGCACGAGCAGTACTTC.

This clonotype has ten or more counts. V gene TRBV5-5 combines with J gene TRBJ2-3; D remains unclear. V was shortened by 2 bases and J by 0 bases, with 7 bases between the two germline ends. Germline assignment: CDR1 SGHKS and CDR2 YYEKEE (reference sequence). This CDR3 spans 14 amino acids. CDR3 sequence (DNA): TGTGCCAGCAGCTTAGCAGTAAGCACAGATACGCAGTATTTT. It yields the protein CASSLAVSTDTQYF.

This clonotype was picked up many times. J is TRBJ1-1 and V is TRBV28; D gene ambiguous. This CDR3 region has 14 residues. The V and J ends lost 2 bases and 11 bases respectively, with 18 bases between them. The germline gives CDR1 MDHEN, CDR2 SYDVKM. The CDR3 DNA sequence: TGTGCCAGCAGTTTAGCCGAATTAGTCGCTCGCGCTTTCTTT. This sequence encodes CASSLAELVARAFF.

In DNA, the CDR3 is TGTGCCAGCAGTCCCTGGGGGGCCTTGGGGGAGCAGTACTTC. It translates to CASSPWGALGEQYF. This chain joins TRBV6-2 or TRBV6-3 and TRBJ2-7; D assignment may be TRBD1 or TRBD2 (6 bases each). CDR1 is MNHEY, CDR2 SVGEGT, per germline. The CDR3 extends over 14 amino acids. Deletions cut 5 bases from V and 7 bases from J, with 18 bases between.